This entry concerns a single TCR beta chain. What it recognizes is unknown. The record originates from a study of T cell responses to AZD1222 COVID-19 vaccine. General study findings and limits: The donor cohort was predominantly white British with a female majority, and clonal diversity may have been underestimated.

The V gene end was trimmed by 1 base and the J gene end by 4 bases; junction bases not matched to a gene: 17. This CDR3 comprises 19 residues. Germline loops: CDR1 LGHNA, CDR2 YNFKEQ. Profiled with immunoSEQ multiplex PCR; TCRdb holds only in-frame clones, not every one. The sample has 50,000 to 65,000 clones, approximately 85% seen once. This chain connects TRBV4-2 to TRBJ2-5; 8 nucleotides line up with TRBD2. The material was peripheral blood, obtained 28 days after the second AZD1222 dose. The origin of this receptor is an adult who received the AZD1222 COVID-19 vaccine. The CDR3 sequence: CASSQVTGFAGGMSETQYF. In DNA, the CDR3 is TGTGCCAGCAGCCAAGTGACTGGCTTTGCGGGAGGAATGTCAGAGACCCAGTACTTC.